The TCR beta chain described here comes from a study of CD8+ T cells in alopecia areata. About the research overall: The authors grafted skin from 6-12-month-old C3H/HeJ donors with spontaneous alopecia onto roughly 6-11-week-old female C3H/HeJ mice.

This clone was counted between two and nine times. These gene names are mouse names. The read ends 4 residues shy of where the CDR3 ends; the end is completed using the germline J gene. V dropped 1 base and J dropped 6; count of bases not matched to a gene: 8. This CDR3 has 17 residues. CDR1 MNHDT and CDR2 YYDKIL come from the germline V gene. Sequencing relied on a cDNA template that was reverse transcribed from extracted RNA. Sequencing used immunoSEQ multiplex PCR; TCRdb keeps in-frame clones, though not all of them. Singletons are absent from the sample, which has about 110,000 clones. The clonotype originates from a C3H/HeJ mouse with alopecia areata. The MHC haplotype recorded for the strain is H2-k. V is TRBV17 and J is TRBJ1-4; 10 positions match TRBD1. The specimen sequenced was lesional skin. The CDR3 sequence is CASSRGDRGRSDERLFF. The CDR3 DNA, read in part, is TGTGCTAGCAGTAGAGGAGACAGGGGGCGGAGCGACGAA.